This section outlines one T cell receptor (beta chain) sequence together with its context. Clones were sequenced by immunoSEQ multiplex PCR, and TCRdb holds only the in-frame ones, with some missing. The table has some 290,000 clones, roughly 85% seen once; the top ten hold about 4.5%. The data originate from a study of blood T cell repertoires in COVID-19. Overall study context: Specimens from acute and convalescent COVID-19 originated in the United States, Italy and Spain.

Germline CDR1 is SGHTA and CDR2 is FQGNSA. V lost 1 base, J lost 6 bases, and 8 bases stayed unmatched. CDR3 length equals 15 residues. This sequence was found in a man aged 60-69 years who had recovered from COVID-19. The chain uses TRBV7-2 and TRBJ2-7; 8 bases match TRBD2. The sample comprised peripheral blood. For the CDR3, the DNA is TGTGCCAGCAGCTTAGGCAGCGGGAGCTCCGGCGAGCAGTACTTC. It is translated as CASSLGSGSSGEQYF.